What follows are 24 T cell receptor beta chains derived from one specimen sequenced in a study of post-analysis software for immune sequencing data. These receptors are not linked to any known antigen. Study-level findings and limits: Controls showed lower frequencies than patients for roughly five TRBV segments, and TRBV5-6, TRBV5-1 and TRBV20-1 were among these.

The library was made from cDNA and included unique molecular identifiers. A single record per CDR3 protein comes from TCRdb applying MiXCR to the PCR reads. The sample lists approximately 440,000 distinct CDR3 sequences, around 40% seen once, with about 12% in the top ten. The material sequenced was blood. Receptors were obtained from a girl aged 5-17 years with multiple sclerosis.

To note about this clonotype: Being one base from a much bigger clone, this may be a read error. V usage is TRBV15 and J usage is TRBJ2-1, with 10 bases lining up with TRBD1. CDR3 length: 17 residues. J gave up 6 bases and V 5 bases, and 13 bases lay outside the gene matches. Germline V gene sequence: CDR1 LNHNV, CDR2 YYDKDF (reference sequence). CDR3 sequence reads: CATSPSFRQGAGNEQFF. DNA for the CDR3: TGTGCCACCAGCCCTAGCTTTAGACAGGGGGCGGGCAATGAGCAGTTCTTC. The full variable domain, completed using reference TRBV15 and TRBJ2-1, is DAMVIQNPRYQVTQFGKPVTLSCSQTLNHNVMYWYQQKSSQAPKLLFHYYDKDFNNEADTPDNFQSRRPNTSFCFLDIRSPGLGDTAMYLCATSPSFRQGAGNEQFFGPGTRLTVL.

Of note for this clonotype: One junction end does not reproduce the germline sequence, and a read error may be involved. The chain couples TRBV12-3 or TRBV12-4 to TRBJ1-5, with a weak D call TRBD1 (5 bases). The CDR3 has 13 amino acids. CDR3 nucleotides: TGTACCAGCAGGGACGGCCTGGAAAGGCCCCAGCATTTT. Translated: CTSRDGLERPQHF.

This chain links TRBV9 with TRBJ2-7; D is unclear. CDR3 size: 15 residues. V lost 0 bases, J lost 7 bases, and 17 bases lay in between. Germline V gene lookup returns CDR1 SGDLS and CDR2 YYNGEE. CDR3 sequence reads: CASSVGSRWYNEQYF. The DNA of the CDR3 is TGTGCCAGCAGCGTAGGCTCTAGGTGGTACAATGAGCAGTACTTC.

The chain couples TRBV20-1 to TRBJ2-7; the D is unclear. CDR3 length: 15 residues. CDR1 is DFQATT and CDR2 is SNEGSKA in the germline V gene (reference sequence). The V gene lost 3 bases and the J gene lost 7 bases, with 22 bases spanning the gap. The CDR3 DNA is TGCAGTGCTAGTGTGGACGGCCGATTCATGAGGGAGCAGTACTTC. Protein: CSASVDGRFMREQYF.

In its sample, this clonotype was seen a few times. This sequence joins TRBV20-1 and TRBJ2-3; unclear D gene. The CDR3 is 14 residues long. From germline, CDR1 is DFQATT and CDR2 SNEGSKA (reference sequence). V lost 6 bases, J lost 5 bases, and 18 bases lay in between. The CDR3: CSAPVLSRVDTQYF. In nucleotides, the CDR3 is TGCAGTGCCCCAGTACTTTCAAGAGTAGATACGCAGTATTTT.

In regard to this clonotype: One junction end disagrees with the germline gene, perhaps due to a read error. The chain links TRBV4-3 to TRBJ2-5, with TRBD2 matching over 7 bases. Germline CDR1 LGHNA, CDR2 YSLEER. The CDR3 loop spans 16 amino acids. The CDR3 coding sequence is TGCGCCAGCAGCCAAGAGCCTAGCGGAGGGGAAGAGGCCCAGTACTTC. It codes for CASSQEPSGGEEAQYF.

The V call is TRBV20-1, the J call TRBJ2-7; 9 bases agree with TRBD1. The CDR3 has 15 amino acids. The germline gives CDR1 DFQATT, CDR2 SNEGSKA (reference sequence). V lost 6 bases, J lost 3 bases, and 12 bases stayed unmatched. The CDR3 sequence is CSAQMGDRARYEQYF. CDR3 DNA sequence: TGCAGTGCCCAGATGGGGGACAGGGCACGCTACGAGCAGTACTTC.

Worth noting for this clonotype: An end of the junction differs from the germline gene, which may be a read error. The CDR3 DNA sequence: TGTACCAGCAGCTTCGTTACGGGGGAGGGCCTTTCTTACGAGCAGTACTTC. Amino acid sequence: CTSSFVTGEGLSYEQYF. The genes are TRBV7-9 and TRBJ2-7; 7 bases align to TRBD2. The CDR3 runs to 17 residues. CDR1 is SEHNR, CDR2 FQNEAQ, per germline (reference sequence).

The chain links TRBV12-5 to TRBJ2-1; D not resolved. V was clipped by 3 bases and J by 6 bases, with 9 bases between them. CDR3 size: 13 residues. The germline CDR1 and CDR2 sequences are LGHNT and FRNRAP. The CDR3 DNA follows: TGTGCTAGTGGTTTCCCGGAGTCCAATGAGCAGTTCTTC. It is translated as CASGFPESNEQFF. The variable domain in full, with the rest retrieved from reference TRBV12-5 and TRBJ2-1, is DARVTQTPRHKVTEMGQEVTMRCQPILGHNTVFWYRQTMMQGLELLAYFRNRAPLDDSGMPKDRFSAEMPDATLATLKIQPSEPRDSAVYFCASGFPESNEQFFGPGTRLTVL.

CDR3 DNA: TGTGCCATCAGCCCAACGGGACTAGCGTCATACAATGAGCAGTTCTTC. Protein product: CAISPTGLASYNEQFF. The chain joins TRBV10-3 to TRBJ2-1, with TRBD2 matching 10 bases. Looked up from germline, CDR1 is ENHRY and CDR2 is SYGVKD. The CDR3 has 16 residues. The trim removed 6 bases at V and 4 bases at J, leaving 9 bases unmatched.

This clonotype came up a few times. The chain employs TRBV29-1 and TRBJ2-5; D is uncertain. This CDR3 spans 10 amino acids. Trimming took 4 bases from V and 1 from J, leaving 1 base between them. Germline V lookup: CDR1 SQVTM, CDR2 ANQGSEA. CDR3 in DNA: TGCAGCGTTGTCCAAGAGACCCAGTACTTC. It is translated as CSVVQETQYF. Full variable domain (remainder filled in from reference TRBV29-1 and TRBJ2-5): SAVISQKPSRDICQRGTSLTIQCQVDSQVTMMFWYRQQPGQSLTLIATANQGSEATYESGFVIDKFPISRPNLTFSTLTVSNMSPEDSSIYLCSVVQETQYFGPGTRLLVL.

This chain joins TRBV2 and TRBJ2-7, with 7 positions matching TRBD1. Germline CDR1 and CDR2: SNHLY and FYNNEI. This CDR3 is built from 17 residues. V lost 0 bases, J lost 3 bases, and 11 bases stayed unmatched. The CDR3 bases are TGTGCCAGCAGTGAAGCCCTTCTAAGACAGGGCGACTACGAGCAGTACTTC. Protein: CASSEALLRQGDYEQYF.

The chain joins TRBV29-1 to TRBJ1-1; 9 bases fit TRBD1. This CDR3 comprises 13 residues. Germline loops: CDR1 SQVTM, CDR2 ANQGSEA. V shed 7 bases, J shed 0 bases, and the junction held 3 bases outside the gene matches. CDR3 DNA sequence: TGCAGCGGGGGGGACAGGGTGAACACTGAAGCTTTCTTT. Residues: CSGGDRVNTEAFF.

The chain joins TRBV4-3 to TRBJ2-7; 10 nucleotides agree with TRBD1. V trimming: 6 bases; J trimming: 3 bases; junction bases outside the gene matches: 11. Per the germline V gene, CDR1 is LGHNA and CDR2 is YSLEER. The CDR3 length is 16 residues. The chain's CDR3 is CASRFSGTGEIYEQYF. As DNA, the CDR3 is TGCGCCAGCAGGTTCAGCGGGACAGGGGAGATCTACGAGCAGTACTTC.

This clonotype was counted many times. The chain joins TRBV10-3 to TRBJ2-6, with 12 bases matching TRBD1. Germline loops: CDR1 ENHRY, CDR2 SYGVKD. The ends lost 7 bases at V and 2 bases at J; junction bases unmatched: 3. The CDR3 length is 16 residues. CDR3 in DNA: TGTGCCATCACAGGGACAGGGGGCGCTGGGGCCAACGTCCTGACTTTC. This sequence encodes CAITGTGGAGANVLTF.

This clonotype has just a few counts. V usage is TRBV4-1 and J usage is TRBJ2-6; 11 bases agree with TRBD1. Trimming cost V 4 bases and J 0 bases; bases outside gene matches: 2. The CDR3 totals 17 residues. Germline assignment: CDR1 MGHRA and CDR2 YSYEKL. The CDR3, as DNA: TGCGCCAGCAGCCCCGGGACAGGGGGCTCTGGGGCCAACGTCCTGACTTTC. This codes for CASSPGTGGSGANVLTF.

The V call is TRBV5-1, the J call TRBJ2-6, with D tentatively TRBD1 or TRBD2 (5 bases each). Per germline, CDR1 SGHRS and CDR2 YFSETQ. This CDR3 spans 18 amino acids. V was clipped by 4 bases and J by 0 bases, with 17 bases between them. The CDR3 sequence is CASSPRGTLSSGANVLTF. CDR3 bases: TGCGCCAGCAGCCCCCGAGGGACCTTGAGCTCTGGGGCCAACGTCCTGACTTTC.

The rearrangement uses TRBV5-1 and TRBJ1-2; D is unresolved. The CDR3 has 13 residues. CDR1 is SGHRS and CDR2 is YFSETQ in the germline V gene. Deletions cut 4 bases from V and 1 base from J, with 8 bases between. The CDR3 loop reads CASSPSVNYGYTF. In nucleotides, the CDR3 is TGCGCCAGCAGCCCGTCGGTTAACTATGGCTACACCTTC.

CDR3 in DNA: TGTGCCAGCAGTTCGACAGGGGCCATGAACACTGAAGCTTTCTTT. This gives the protein CASSSTGAMNTEAFF. The rearrangement joins TRBV28 to TRBJ1-1; TRBD1 matches 8 bases. V was clipped by 4 bases and J by 0 bases; unmatched bases: 4. The CDR3 sequence is 15 residues long. The germline gives CDR1 MDHEN, CDR2 SYDVKM.

This clonotype was counted between two and nine times. The J gene is TRBJ2-5, the V gene TRBV29-1; maybe TRBD1 (7 bases). The CDR3 loop spans 16 amino acids. CDR1 and CDR2 from the germline V gene are SQVTM and ANQGSEA. The V end was cut by 3 bases, the J end by 3 bases, with 20 bases between. The CDR3: CSVEGQWTTLEETQYF. The CDR3 DNA is TGCAGCGTTGAGGGACAGTGGACTACCTTAGAAGAGACCCAGTACTTC.

The rearrangement links TRBV28 to TRBJ2-7; 13 bases fit TRBD2. Germline trimming cut 11 bases from V and 2 bases from J; bases unmatched to any gene: 3. There are 13 residues in the CDR3. CDR1 is MDHEN and CDR2 is SYDVKM in the germline V gene. CDR3 sequence reads: CALGTSGTYEQYF. CDR3 nucleotide sequence: TGTGCCCTCGGGACTAGCGGGACCTACGAGCAGTACTTC.

The rearrangement links TRBV15 to TRBJ2-4; D is uncertain. The DNA end lines up better with TRBJ2-7; the J call may be wrong. Germline V gives CDR1 LNHNV, CDR2 YYDKDF (reference sequence). This CDR3 has 17 residues. CDR3 coding DNA: TGTGCCACCAGCAGAGATCGTGTGGTTACCAACTCCTACGAGCAGTACTTC. It encodes CATSRDRVVTNSYEQYF.

The rearrangement links TRBV20-1 to TRBJ1-1; 10 bases line up with TRBD1. Germline CDR1 is DFQATT and CDR2 is SNEGSKA (reference sequence). V lost 5 bases, J lost 4 bases, and 4 bases stayed unmatched. The CDR3 sequence is 13 residues long. CDR3 bases: TGCAGTGCTGACAGGGGGCGCAGCACTGAAGCTTTCTTT. This translates into CSADRGRSTEAFF.

This chain joins TRBV28 and TRBJ2-7, with no clear D. The V and J ends lost 5 bases and 3 bases respectively, with 14 bases between them. CDR3 length equals 14 residues. Germline CDR1 MDHEN, CDR2 SYDVKM. CDR3 protein: CASSMWGSFYEQYF. The CDR3 DNA follows: TGTGCCAGCAGTATGTGGGGTTCTTTCTACGAGCAGTACTTC.